This TCR beta chain is drawn from a study of OX40 agonist ivuxolimab in advanced cancers. Study-level findings and limits: Mean expanded clone counts were higher in CD8+ than CD4+ T cells.

Only in-frame clones appear in the TCRdb table, and some are missing; sequencing was by immunoSEQ multiplex PCR. The sample consists of roughly 76,000 clones, around 86% of them appearing once. Trimming took 3 bases from V and 4 from J, leaving 4 bases between them. The CDR3 totals 12 residues. Germline CDR1 is SEHNR and CDR2 is FQNEAQ (reference sequence). Of note for this clone: Its antigen is unknown.

This TCR came from an adult with an advanced solid tumor such as melanoma, head and neck, liver or kidney cancer. This chain uses TRBV7-9 with TRBJ1-5; D remains unclear. The input for sequencing was CD4+ or CD8+ T cells sorted from blood, taken in a trial of the OX40 agonist ivuxolimab. Here the CDR3 reads CASSFGNQPQHF. DNA for the CDR3: TGTGCCAGCAGCTTTGGGAATCAGCCCCAGCATTTT. The full variable domain, in which reference TRBV7-9 and TRBJ1-5 provide the parts outside the CDR3, is DTGVSQNPRHKITKRGQNVTFRCDPISEHNRLYWYRQTLGQGPEFLTYFQNEAQLEKSRLLSDRFSAERPKGSFSTLEIQRTEQGDSAMYLCASSFGNQPQHFGDGTRLSIL.